This T cell receptor (beta chain) derives from a study of control samples from healthy donors and cancer patients. Generated by immunoSEQ multiplex PCR, the TCRdb table keeps only in-frame clones and is missing some. The sample lists approximately 41,000 clones; roughly 94% were seen once. The V gene lost 1 base and the J gene lost 8 bases, with 12 bases spanning the gap. The length of the CDR3 is 14 residues. In germline, CDR1 is SGHNT, CDR2 YENEEA. This chain links TRBV11-3 with TRBJ2-4; D possibly matches TRBD1 or TRBD2 (5 bases each). The source material was blood. The sequence was obtained from a man in his 60s in good health. CDR3: CASSLGGVGDIQYF. CDR3 nucleotides: TGTGCCAGCAGCTTAGGGGGAGTGGGGGACATTCAGTACTTC. The full variable domain, in which reference TRBV11-3 and TRBJ2-4 provide the parts outside the CDR3, is EAGVVQSPRYKIIEKKQPVAFWCNPISGHNTLYWYLQNLGQGPELLIRYENEEAVDDSQLPKDRFSAERLKGVDSTLKIQPAELGDSAVYLCASSLGGVGDIQYFGAGTRLSVL.